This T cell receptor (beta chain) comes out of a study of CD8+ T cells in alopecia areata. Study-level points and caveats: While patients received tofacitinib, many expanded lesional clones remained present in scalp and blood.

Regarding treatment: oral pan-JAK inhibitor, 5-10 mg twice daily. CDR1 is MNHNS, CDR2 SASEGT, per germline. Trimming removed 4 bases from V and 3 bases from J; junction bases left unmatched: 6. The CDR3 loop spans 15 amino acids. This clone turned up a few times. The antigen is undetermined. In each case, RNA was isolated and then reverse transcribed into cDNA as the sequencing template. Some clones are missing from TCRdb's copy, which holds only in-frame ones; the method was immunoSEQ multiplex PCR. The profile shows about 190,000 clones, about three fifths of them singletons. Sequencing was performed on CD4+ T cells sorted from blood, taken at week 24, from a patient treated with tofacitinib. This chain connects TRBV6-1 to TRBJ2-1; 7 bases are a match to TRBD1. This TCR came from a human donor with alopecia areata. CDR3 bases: TGTGCCAGCAGTGCCCGGGGACAGCTCTACAATGAGCAGTTCTTC. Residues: CASSARGQLYNEQFF.